This T cell receptor (beta chain) was observed in a study of blood T cell repertoires in COVID-19. Study as a whole: Italy, Spain and the United States were the sources of the convalescent and acute COVID-19 samples. T cells, B-cell-depleted T cells, or PBMCs provided the cDNA or gDNA that served as material.

Original data processing: Nucleated cell counts were estimated from reference gene primer amplification. This table comes from immunoSEQ multiplex PCR, and its TCRdb copy is limited to in-frame clones, with some not included. The DNA gave D and trimming, while V, J and clone size come from that table. The table lists 250,000 to 300,000 clones, approximately 81% of them singletons. The CDR3 is 20 residues long. The ends were cut back, 5 bases at V and 0 bases at J, with 26 bases in the middle. From germline, CDR1 is SQVTM and CDR2 ANQGSEA. The sequence was obtained from a woman aged 55-70 years with active or convalescent COVID-19. Sequencing input: peripheral blood. The V gene is TRBV29-1, the J gene TRBJ2-6; D might be TRBD2 (5 bases). The CDR3 reads CSVSNREKKRPSSGANVLTF. CDR3 coding DNA: TGCAGCGTTAGTAACCGGGAAAAGAAAAGGCCATCCTCTGGGGCCAACGTCCTGACTTTC.